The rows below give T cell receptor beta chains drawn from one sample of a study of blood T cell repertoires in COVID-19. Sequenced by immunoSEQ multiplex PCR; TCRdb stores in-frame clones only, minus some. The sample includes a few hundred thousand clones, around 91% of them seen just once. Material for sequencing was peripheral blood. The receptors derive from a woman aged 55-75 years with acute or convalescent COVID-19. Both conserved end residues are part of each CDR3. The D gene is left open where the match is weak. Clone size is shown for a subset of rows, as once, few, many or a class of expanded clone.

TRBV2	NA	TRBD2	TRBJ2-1	TGTGCCAGCAGGCAGCGGGGTAATTCGCATGAGCAGTTCTTC	CASRQRGNSHEQFF
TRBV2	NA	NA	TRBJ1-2	TGTGCCAGCAGTGAAAGGAGTGGCTACACCTTC	CASSERSGYTF
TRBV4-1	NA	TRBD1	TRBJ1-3	TGCGCCAGCAGCTCACCGGACAGGGATCCTGGAAACACCATATATTTT	CASSSPDRDPGNTIYF
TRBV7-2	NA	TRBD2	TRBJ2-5	TGTGCCAGCAGCTTTCCTAGCGGGGGGGTTAAAGAGACCCAGTACTTC	CASSFPSGGVKETQYF
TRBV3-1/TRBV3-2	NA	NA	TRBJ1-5	TGTGCCAGCAGCCTAGGGATAATGGGGGCGCTGGTGCCCCAGCATTTT	CASSLGIMGALVPQHF
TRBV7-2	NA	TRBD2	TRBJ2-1	TGTGCCAGCAGCCCCGAGGCTAGCCGCGGGGGTGAGCAGTTCTTC	CASSPEASRGGEQFF
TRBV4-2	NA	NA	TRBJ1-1	TGTGCCAGCAGCCTAGGGACACTAGACACTGAAGCTTTCTTT	CASSLGTLDTEAFF
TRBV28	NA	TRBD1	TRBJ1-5	TGTGCCAGCAGCAGGGACAGGGGGCATCAGCCCCAGCATTTT	CASSRDRGHQPQHF
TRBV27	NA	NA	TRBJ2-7	TGTGCCAGCAGTTTATCGGCCCCCTACGAGCAGTACTTC	CASSLSAPYEQYF
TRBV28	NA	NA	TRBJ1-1	TGTGCCAGCAGTTTGAAACTAGAAGCTTTCTTT	CASSLKLEAFF
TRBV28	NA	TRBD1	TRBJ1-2	TGTGCCAGTTCGTCCTTTGCCGGGACAGGGTTCGGAGATGGCTACACCTTC	CASSSFAGTGFGDGYTF
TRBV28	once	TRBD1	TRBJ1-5	TGTGCCAGCAGTTTTATAGTTAACAGGGGGAATCAGCCCCAGCATTTT	CASSFIVNRGNQPQHF
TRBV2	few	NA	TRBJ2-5	TGTGCCAGCAGTGGTACGGGATCAGAGACCCAGTACTTC	CASSGTGSETQYF
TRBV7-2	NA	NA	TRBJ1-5	TGTGCCAGCAGCTCCATACAGGGAAGCAATCAGCCCCAGCATTTT	CASSSIQGSNQPQHF
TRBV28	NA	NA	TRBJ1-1	TGTGCCAGCAGTTTATCGGGACAGAACACTGAAGCTTTCTTT	CASSLSGQNTEAFF
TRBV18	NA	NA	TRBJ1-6	TGTGCCAGCTCACCAAGGGCGGGACGGGATTCACCCCTCCACTTT	CASSPRAGRDSPLHF
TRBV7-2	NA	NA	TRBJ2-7	TGTGCCAGCAGCTTATTATCCGAGCAGTACTTC	CASSLLSEQYF
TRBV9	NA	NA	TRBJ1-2	TGTGCCAGCAGCGAGCGCAGTGGGGGGGCTAATGGCTACACCTTC	CASSERSGGANGYTF
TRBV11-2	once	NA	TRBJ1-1	TGTGCCAGCAGCCAGCAGCGGGGGGCGGAAGCTTTCTTT	CASSQQRGAEAFF
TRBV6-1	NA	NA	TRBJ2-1	TGTGCCAGCAGTGAAGGGCTCCGGAGAGAGCAGTTCTTC	CASSEGLRREQFF
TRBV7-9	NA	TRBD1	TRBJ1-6	TGTGCCAGCAGCACGACAGGGTTTTCACCCCTCCACTTT	CASSTTGFSPLHF
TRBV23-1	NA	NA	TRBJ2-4	TGCGCCAGCAGTCAATCGGGCGCCAAAAACATTCAGTACTTC	CASSQSGAKNIQYF
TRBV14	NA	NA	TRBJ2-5	TGTGCCAGCAGCCACATTTCGGACACGCGGGACAGCCAAGAGACCCAGTACTTC	CASSHISDTRDSQETQYF
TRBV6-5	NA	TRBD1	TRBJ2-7	TGTGCCAGCACAGGACGGCCGGGACAGGAGTACTTC	CASTGRPGQEYF
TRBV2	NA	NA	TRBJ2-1	TGTGCCAGCGCGACTAGGTTCTACAATGAGCAGTTCTTC	CASATRFYNEQFF
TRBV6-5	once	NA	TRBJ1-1	TGTGCCAGCAGTTATCAGGGAGGGAACACTGAAGCTTTCTTT	CASSYQGGNTEAFF
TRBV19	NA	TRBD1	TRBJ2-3	TGTGCCAGTAGAAAGGGACAGGGCACAGATACGCAGTATTTT	CASRKGQGTDTQYF
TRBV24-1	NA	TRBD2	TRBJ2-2	TGTGCCACCAGTGATTATATTACTAGCGGAAGAGGGCCCGGGGAGCTGTTTTTT	CATSDYITSGRGPGELFF
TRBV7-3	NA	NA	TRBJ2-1	TGTGCCAGCGGCATTAGCGGTGAGCAGTTCTTC	CASGISGEQFF
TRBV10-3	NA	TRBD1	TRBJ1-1	TGTGCCATCACTAGGACAGGCTTAATGGTGGAAGCTTTCTTT	CAITRTGLMVEAFF
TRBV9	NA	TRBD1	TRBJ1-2	TGTGCCAGCTCCCCGGGACAGGGATCCTATGGCTACACCTTC	CASSPGQGSYGYTF
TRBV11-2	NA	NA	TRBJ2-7	TGTGCCAGCAGCTTAGATGCGGCCCGCGGGCAGTACTTC	CASSLDAARGQYF
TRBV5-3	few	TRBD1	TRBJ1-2	TGTGCCAGAAGCCCGCACGGGACAGCTTCCTTCTATGGCTACACCTTC	CARSPHGTASFYGYTF
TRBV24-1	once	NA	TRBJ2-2	TGTGCCACCAGTGATCCTACAGGGAAACGGGGAAGGAACACCGGGGAGCTGTTTTTT	CATSDPTGKRGRNTGELFF
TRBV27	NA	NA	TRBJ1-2	TGTGCCAGCAGTTTAAAGGCTTGGGGGCTCCTGGGCTACACCTTC	CASSLKAWGLLGYTF
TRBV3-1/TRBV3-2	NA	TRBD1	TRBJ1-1	TGTGCCAGCAGGTCACAGGGGCACACTGAAGCTTTCTTT	CASRSQGHTEAFF
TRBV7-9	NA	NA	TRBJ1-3	TGTGCCAGTCCCGCGCGGGTCGGTGACACCATATATTTT	CASPARVGDTIYF
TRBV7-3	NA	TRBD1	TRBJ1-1	TGTGCCAGCAGCCGGGACAGGGTTCGGAACACTGAAGCTTTCTTT	CASSRDRVRNTEAFF
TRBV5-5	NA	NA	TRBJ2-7	TGTGCCAGCAGCCCGGGGTCAAACTACGAGCAGTACTTC	CASSPGSNYEQYF
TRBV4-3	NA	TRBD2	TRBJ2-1	TGCGCCAGCAGCCATGGACTAGCGGGAGGGTACAATGAGCAGTTCTTC	CASSHGLAGGYNEQFF
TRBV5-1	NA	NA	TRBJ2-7	TGCGCCAGCAGCACAGTTACGGGGGGCGGATCCTACGAGCAGTACTTC	CASSTVTGGGSYEQYF
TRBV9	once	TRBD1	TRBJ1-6	TGTGCCAGCAGCGTAGGGACAGGGGGCGTATCCTATAATTCACCCCTCCACTTT	CASSVGTGGVSYNSPLHF
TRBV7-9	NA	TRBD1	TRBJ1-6	TGTGCCAGCAGCCCTCCGGGACAGAGGGATTCACCCCTCCACTTT	CASSPPGQRDSPLHF
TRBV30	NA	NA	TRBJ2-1	TGTGCCTGGATGCCCAGCTCCTACAATGAGCAGTTCTTC	CAWMPSSYNEQFF
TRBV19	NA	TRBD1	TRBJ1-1	TGTGCCAGTAGTATAGGCGGCTCGGGACAGGCTGAAGCTTTCTTT	CASSIGGSGQAEAFF